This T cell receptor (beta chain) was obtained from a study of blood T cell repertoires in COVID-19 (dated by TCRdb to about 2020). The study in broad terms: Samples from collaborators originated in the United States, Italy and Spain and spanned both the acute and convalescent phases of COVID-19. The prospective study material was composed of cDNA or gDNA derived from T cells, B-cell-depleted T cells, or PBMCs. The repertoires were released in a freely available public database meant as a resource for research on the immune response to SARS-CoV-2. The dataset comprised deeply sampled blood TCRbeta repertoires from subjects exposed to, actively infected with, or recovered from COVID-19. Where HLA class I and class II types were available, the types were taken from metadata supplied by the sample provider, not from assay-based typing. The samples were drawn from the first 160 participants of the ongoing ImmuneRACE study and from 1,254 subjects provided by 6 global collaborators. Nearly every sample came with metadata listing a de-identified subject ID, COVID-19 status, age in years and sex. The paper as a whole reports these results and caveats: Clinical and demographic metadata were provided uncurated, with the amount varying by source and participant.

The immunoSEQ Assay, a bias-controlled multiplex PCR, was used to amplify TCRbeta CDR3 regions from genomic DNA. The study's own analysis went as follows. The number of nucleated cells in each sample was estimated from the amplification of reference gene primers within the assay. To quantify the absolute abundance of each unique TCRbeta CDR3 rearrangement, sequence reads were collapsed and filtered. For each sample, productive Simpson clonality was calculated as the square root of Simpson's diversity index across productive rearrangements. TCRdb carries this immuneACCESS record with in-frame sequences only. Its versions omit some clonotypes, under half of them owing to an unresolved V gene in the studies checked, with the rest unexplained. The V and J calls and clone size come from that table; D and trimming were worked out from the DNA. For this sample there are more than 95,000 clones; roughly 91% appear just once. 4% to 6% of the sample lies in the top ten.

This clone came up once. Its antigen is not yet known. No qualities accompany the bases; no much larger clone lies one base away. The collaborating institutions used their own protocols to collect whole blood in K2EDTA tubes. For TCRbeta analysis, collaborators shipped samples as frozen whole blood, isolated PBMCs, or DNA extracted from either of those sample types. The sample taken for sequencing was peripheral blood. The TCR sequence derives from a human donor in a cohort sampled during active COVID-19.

The DNA sequence is TGTGCCACGGCCGAGGGTCGCGTTGATTGGAACACTGAAGCTTTCTTT. Its translation is CATAEGRVDWNTEAFF. The rearrangement joined TRBV2 to TRBJ1-1, with the D segment identity uncertain. V loses 10 bases of germline sequence and J loses 1 base, and the interval between the two ends is 22 bases. The CDR3 spans 16 residues, from the cysteine through the phenylalanine. Only the CDR3 part of the read is kept: 48 bases, read in frame from the first base. CDR1 and CDR2, per the germline V gene, are SNHLY and FYNNEI. Supplemented by the reference TRBV2 and TRBJ1-1 proteins around the CDR3, the complete variable domain is EPEVTQTPSHQVTQMGQEVILRCVPISNHLYFYWYRQILGQKVEFLVSFYNNEISEKSEIFDDQFSVERPDGSNFTLKIRSTKLEDSAMYFCATAEGRVDWNTEAFFGQGTRLTVV.